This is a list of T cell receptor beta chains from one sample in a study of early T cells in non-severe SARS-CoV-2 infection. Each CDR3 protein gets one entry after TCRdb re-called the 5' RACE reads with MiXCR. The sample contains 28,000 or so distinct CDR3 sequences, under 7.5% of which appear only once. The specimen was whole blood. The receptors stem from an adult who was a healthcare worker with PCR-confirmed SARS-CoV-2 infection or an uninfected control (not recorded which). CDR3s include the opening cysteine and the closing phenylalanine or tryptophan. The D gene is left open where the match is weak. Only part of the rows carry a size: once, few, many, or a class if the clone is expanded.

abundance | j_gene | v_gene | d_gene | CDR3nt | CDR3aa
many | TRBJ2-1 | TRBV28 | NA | TGTGCCAGCAGTACCGCCGGTGGGCGCAATGAGCAGTTCTTC | CASSTAGGRNEQFF
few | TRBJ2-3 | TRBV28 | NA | TGTGCCAGCAGTTTACAGCCCACAGATACGCAGTATTTT | CASSLQPTDTQYF
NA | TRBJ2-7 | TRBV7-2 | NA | TGTGCCAGCAGCTTAGCCGCCGGGGGGCGCGGGTACGAGCAGTACTTC | CASSLAAGGRGYEQYF
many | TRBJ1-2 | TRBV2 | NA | TGTGCCAGCAGACAAACCAACTATGGCTACACCTTC | CASRQTNYGYTF
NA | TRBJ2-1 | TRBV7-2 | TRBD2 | TGTGCCCGGGCGGCGGGAGGCCGCGATGAGCAGTTCTTT | CARAAGGRDEQFF
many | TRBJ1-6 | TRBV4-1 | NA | TGCGCCAGCAGCCGTACGAGGGAAGAAAATTCACCCCTCCACTTT | CASSRTREENSPLHF
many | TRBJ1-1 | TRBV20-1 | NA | TGCAGTGCTAGAGATAGGCAGTCTAACACTGAAGCTTTCTTT | CSARDRQSNTEAFF
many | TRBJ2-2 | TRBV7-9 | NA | TGTGCCAGCAGCGTAGGGGGACAAAGAGGAGGGGAGCTGTTTTTT | CASSVGGQRGGELFF
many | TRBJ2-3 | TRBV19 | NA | TGTGCCAGTAGTATATCGACCCGGGGCACAGATACGCAGTATTTT | CASSISTRGTDTQYF
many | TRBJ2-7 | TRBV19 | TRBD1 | TGTGCCAGTAGTACCCGGGACAGGGGATCCTACGAGCAGTACTTC | CASSTRDRGSYEQYF
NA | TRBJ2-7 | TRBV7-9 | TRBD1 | TGTGCCAGCACCCGCCAGTCCGGGCAGGGGGCGGTTGAGCAGTACTTC | CASTRQSGQGAVEQYF
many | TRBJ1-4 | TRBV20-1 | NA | TGCAGTGTGTACGACGGTAATGAAAAACTGTTTTTT | CSVYDGNEKLFF
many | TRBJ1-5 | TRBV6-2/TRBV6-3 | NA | TGTGCCAGCAGTCACGGTAGGGATCAGCCCCAGCATTTT | CASSHGRDQPQHF
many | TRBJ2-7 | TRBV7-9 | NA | TGTGCCAGCAGCTTCCGAGGGGTTTCCTACGAGCAGTACTTC | CASSFRGVSYEQYF
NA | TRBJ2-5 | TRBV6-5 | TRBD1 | TGTGCCAGCAGTTACACAGGACAGGGGGAAGAGACCCAGTACTTC | CASSYTGQGEETQYF
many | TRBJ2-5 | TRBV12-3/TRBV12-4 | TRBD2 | TGTGCCAGCAGTCGGGGACTAGCGGGAAAAGAGACCCAGTACTTC | CASSRGLAGKETQYF
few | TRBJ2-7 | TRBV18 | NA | TGTGCCAGCTCACTCCTGACAGACTCCTACGAGCAGTACTTC | CASSLLTDSYEQYF
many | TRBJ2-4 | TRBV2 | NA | TGTGCCAGCAGTGAACACTTAGCCAAAAACATTCAGTACTTC | CASSEHLAKNIQYF
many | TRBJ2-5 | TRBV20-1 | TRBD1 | TGCAGTGCTGGGACAGGGAAGGGGACCCAGTACTTC | CSAGTGKGTQYF
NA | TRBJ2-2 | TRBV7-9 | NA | TGTGCCAGCAGCTTAGGGACCGGGGAGCTGTTTTTT | CASSLGTGELFF
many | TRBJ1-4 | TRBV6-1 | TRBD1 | TGTGCCAGCAGCAACAGGGGGACGGGTAATGAAAAACTGTTTTTT | CASSNRGTGNEKLFF
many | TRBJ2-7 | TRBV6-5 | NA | TGTGCCAGCAGTTACACCTCGGGTTCCTACGAGCAGTACTTC | CASSYTSGSYEQYF
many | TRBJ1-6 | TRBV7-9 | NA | TGTGCCAGCAGCGCCCACTCGGGGAATTCACCCCTCCACTTT | CASSAHSGNSPLHF
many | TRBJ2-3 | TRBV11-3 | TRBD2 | TGTGCCAGCAGCTCCTCGCTTAGCGGGAGGGCCTCGTATTTT | CASSSSLSGRASYF
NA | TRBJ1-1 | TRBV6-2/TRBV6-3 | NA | TGTGCCAGCAGTAGCGGGCGACGGACGAACACTGAAGCTTTCTTT | CASSSGRRTNTEAFF
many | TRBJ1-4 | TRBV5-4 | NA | TGTGCCAGCAGCCTAAAAACAGGGTCCTCAACTAATGAAAAACTGTTTTTT | CASSLKTGSSTNEKLFF
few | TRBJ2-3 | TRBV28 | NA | TGTGCCAGCAGTTCCTGGTTCGGGACACAGGCAGATACGCAGTATTTT | CASSSWFGTQADTQYF
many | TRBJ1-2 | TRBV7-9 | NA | TGTGCCAGCAGCTTAACGGCAGGAGAGTATGGCTACACCTTC | CASSLTAGEYGYTF